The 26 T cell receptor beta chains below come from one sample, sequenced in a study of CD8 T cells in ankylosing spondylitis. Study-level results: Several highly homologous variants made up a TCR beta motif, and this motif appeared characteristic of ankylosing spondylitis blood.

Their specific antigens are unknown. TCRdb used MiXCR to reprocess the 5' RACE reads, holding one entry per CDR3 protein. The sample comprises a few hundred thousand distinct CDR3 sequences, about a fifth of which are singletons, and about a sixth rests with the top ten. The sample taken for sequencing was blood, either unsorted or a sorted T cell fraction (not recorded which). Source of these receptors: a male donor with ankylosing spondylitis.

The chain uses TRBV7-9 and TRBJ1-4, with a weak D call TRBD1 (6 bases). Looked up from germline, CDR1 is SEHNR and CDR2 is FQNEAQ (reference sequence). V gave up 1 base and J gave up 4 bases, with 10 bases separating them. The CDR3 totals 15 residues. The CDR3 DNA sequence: TGTGCCAGCAGCTTAGAAGGGGGAAGTAATGAAAAACTGTTTTTT. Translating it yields CASSLEGGSNEKLFF. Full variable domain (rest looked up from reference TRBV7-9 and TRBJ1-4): DTGVSQNPRHKITKRGQNVTFRCDPISEHNRLYWYRQTLGQGPEFLTYFQNEAQLEKSRLLSDRFSAERPKGSFSTLEIQRTEQGDSAMYLCASSLEGGSNEKLFFGSGTQLSVL.

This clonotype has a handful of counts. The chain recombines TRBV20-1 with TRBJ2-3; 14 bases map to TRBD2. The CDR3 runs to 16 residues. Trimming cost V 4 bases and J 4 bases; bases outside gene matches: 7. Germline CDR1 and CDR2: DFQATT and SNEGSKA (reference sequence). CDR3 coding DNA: TGCAGTGCTAACCCGGGACTAGCGGGAGTCCCAGATACGCAGTATTTT. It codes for CSANPGLAGVPDTQYF.

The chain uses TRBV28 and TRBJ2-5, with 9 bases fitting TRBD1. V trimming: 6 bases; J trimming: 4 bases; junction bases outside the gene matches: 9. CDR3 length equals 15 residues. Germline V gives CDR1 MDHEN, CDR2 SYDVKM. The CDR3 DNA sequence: TGTGCCAGCAGCCAAACGAGGGACAGGGTAGAGACCCAGTACTTC. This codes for CASSQTRDRVETQYF.

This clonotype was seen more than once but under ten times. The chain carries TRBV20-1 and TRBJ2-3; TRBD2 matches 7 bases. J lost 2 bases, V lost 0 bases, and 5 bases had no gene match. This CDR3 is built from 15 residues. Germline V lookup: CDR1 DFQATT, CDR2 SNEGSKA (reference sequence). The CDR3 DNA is TGCAGTGCTAGAGATCCAGCGGGATTCACAGATACGCAGTATTTT. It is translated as CSARDPAGFTDTQYF.

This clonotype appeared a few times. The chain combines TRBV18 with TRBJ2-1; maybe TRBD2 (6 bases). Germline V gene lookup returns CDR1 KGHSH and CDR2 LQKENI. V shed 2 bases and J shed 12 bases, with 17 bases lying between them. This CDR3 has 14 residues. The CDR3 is CASSPYPGRSWQFF. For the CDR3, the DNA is TGTGCCAGCTCACCATACCCAGGGAGGTCATGGCAGTTCTTC.

CDR3: CASNPPTSGRVTGELFF. As DNA, the CDR3 is TGTGCCAGCAACCCCCCCACTAGCGGGAGGGTCACCGGGGAGCTGTTTTTT. The chain combines TRBV28 with TRBJ2-2; TRBD2 matches 13 bases. The ends lost 7 bases at V and 4 bases at J; junction bases unmatched: 9. This CDR3 has 17 amino acids. Germline CDR1 reads MDHEN; CDR2 reads SYDVKM. The whole variable domain, filled in from reference TRBV28 and TRBJ2-2, reads DVKVTQSSRYLVKRTGEKVFLECVQDMDHENMFWYRQDPGLGLRLIYFSYDVKMKEKGDIPEGYSVSREKKERFSLILESASTNQTSMYLCASNPPTSGRVTGELFFGEGSRLTVL.

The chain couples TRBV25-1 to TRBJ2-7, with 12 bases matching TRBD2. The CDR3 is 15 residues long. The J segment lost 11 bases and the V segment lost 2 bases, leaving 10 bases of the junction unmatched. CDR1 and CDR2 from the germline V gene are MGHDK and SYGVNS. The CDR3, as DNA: TGTGCCAGCAGTGAACCCCTAGCGGGAGGGCATACGGAGTACTTC. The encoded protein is CASSEPLAGGHTEYF.

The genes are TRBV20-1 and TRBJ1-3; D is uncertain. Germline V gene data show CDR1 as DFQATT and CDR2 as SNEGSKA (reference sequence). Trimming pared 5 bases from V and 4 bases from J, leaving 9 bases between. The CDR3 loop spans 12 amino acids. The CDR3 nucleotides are TGCAGTGCTTCCGCTCAGGGAAACACCATATATTTT. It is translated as CSASAQGNTIYF.

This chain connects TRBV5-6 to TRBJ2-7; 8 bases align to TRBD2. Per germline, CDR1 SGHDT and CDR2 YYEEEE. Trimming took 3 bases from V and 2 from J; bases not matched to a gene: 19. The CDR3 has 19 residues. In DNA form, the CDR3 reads TGTGCCAGCAGCTCCAGGGACGCCGGTCTAGCGGGCCTTGCCTACGAGCAGTACTTC. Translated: CASSSRDAGLAGLAYEQYF. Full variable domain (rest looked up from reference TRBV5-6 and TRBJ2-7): DAGVTQSPTHLIKTRGQQVTLRCSPKSGHDTVSWYQQALGQGPQFIFQYYEEEERQRGNFPDRFSGHQFPNYSSELNVNALLLGDSALYLCASSSRDAGLAGLAYEQYFGPGTRLTVT.

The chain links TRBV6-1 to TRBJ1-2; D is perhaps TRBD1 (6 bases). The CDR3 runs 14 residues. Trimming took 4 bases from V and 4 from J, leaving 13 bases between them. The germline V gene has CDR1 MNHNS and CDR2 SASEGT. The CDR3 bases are TGTGCCAGCAGTGCAGGACAGTCGACCTATGGCTACACCTTC. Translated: CASSAGQSTYGYTF.

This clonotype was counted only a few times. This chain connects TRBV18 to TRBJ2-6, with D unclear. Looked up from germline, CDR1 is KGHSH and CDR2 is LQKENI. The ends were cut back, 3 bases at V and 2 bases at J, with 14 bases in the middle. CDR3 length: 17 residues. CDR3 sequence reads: CASSPGPTRTGANVLTF. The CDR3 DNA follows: TGTGCCAGCTCACCGGGTCCAACCCGAACTGGGGCCAACGTCCTGACTTTC. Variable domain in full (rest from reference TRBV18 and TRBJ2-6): NAGVMQNPRHLVRRRGQEARLRCSPMKGHSHVYWYRQLPEEGLKFMVYLQKENIIDESGMPKERFSAEFPKEGPSILRIQQVVRGDSAAYFCASSPGPTRTGANVLTFGAGSRLTVL.

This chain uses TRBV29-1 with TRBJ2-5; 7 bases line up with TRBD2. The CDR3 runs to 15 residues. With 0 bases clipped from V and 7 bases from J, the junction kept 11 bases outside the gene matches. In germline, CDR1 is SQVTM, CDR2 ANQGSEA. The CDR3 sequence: CSVEEKKGGPGTQYF. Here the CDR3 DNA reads TGCAGCGTTGAAGAAAAAAAGGGAGGGCCAGGGACCCAGTACTTC.

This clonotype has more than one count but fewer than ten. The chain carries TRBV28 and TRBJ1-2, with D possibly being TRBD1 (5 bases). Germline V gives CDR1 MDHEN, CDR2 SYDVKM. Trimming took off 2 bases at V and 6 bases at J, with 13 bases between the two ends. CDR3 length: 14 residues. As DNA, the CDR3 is TGTGCCAGCAGTTTAAATGTGCAGGACAATGGCTACACCTTC. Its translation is CASSLNVQDNGYTF.

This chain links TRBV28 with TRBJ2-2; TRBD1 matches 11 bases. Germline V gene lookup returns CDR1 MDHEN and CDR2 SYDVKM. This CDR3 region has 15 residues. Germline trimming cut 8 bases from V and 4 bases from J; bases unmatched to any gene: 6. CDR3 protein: CASRQDRGRTGELFF. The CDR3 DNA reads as TGTGCCAGCCGGCAGGACAGGGGGCGCACCGGGGAGCTGTTTTTT. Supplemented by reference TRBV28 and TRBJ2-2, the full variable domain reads DVKVTQSSRYLVKRTGEKVFLECVQDMDHENMFWYRQDPGLGLRLIYFSYDVKMKEKGDIPEGYSVSREKKERFSLILESASTNQTSMYLCASRQDRGRTGELFFGEGSRLTVL.

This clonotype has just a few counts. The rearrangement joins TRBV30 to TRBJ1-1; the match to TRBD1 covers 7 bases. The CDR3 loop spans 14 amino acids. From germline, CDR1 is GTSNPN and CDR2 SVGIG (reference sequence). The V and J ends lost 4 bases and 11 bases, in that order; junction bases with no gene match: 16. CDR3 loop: CAWTPGGGGRKAFF. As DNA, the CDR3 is TGTGCCTGGACCCCCGGGGGAGGGGGCAGGAAGGCTTTCTTT.

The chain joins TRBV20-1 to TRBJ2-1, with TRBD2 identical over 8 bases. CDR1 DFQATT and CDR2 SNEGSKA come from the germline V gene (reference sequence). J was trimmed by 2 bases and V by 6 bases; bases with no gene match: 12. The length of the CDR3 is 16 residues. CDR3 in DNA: TGCAGTGCCGACGTCCGCGGGAGGAGAACCTACAATGAGCAGTTCTTC. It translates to CSADVRGRRTYNEQFF.

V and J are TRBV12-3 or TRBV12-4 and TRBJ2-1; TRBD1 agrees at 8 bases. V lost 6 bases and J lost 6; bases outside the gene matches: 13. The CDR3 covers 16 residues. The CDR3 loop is CASSLNRGTGGNEQFF. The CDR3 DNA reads TGTGCCAGCAGCCTGAACAGGGGGACAGGAGGCAATGAGCAGTTCTTC.

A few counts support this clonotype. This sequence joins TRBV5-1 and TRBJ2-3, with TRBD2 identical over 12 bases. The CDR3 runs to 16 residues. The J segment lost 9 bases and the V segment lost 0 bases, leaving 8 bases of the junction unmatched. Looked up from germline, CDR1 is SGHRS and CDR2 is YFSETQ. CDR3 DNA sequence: TGCGCCAGCAGCTTGGTTCCGGGACTAGCGGGTTGGACGCAGTATTTT. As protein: CASSLVPGLAGWTQYF.

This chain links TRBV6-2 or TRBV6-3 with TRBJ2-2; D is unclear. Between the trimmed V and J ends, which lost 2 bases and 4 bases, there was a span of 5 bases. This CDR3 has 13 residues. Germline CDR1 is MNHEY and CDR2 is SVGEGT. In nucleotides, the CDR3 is TGTGCCAGCAGTTACGGGTTCACCGGGGAGCTGTTTTTT. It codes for CASSYGFTGELFF.

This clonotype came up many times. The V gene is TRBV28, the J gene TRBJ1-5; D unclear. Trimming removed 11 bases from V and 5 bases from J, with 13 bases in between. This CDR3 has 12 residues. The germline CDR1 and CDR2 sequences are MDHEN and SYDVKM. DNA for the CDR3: TGTGCCCGCCCTCCGAGAGATCAGCCCCAGCATTTT. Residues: CARPPRDQPQHF.

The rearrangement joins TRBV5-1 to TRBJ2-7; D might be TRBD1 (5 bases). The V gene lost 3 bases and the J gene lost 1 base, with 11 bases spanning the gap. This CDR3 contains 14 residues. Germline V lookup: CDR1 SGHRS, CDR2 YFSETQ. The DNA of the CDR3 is TGCGCCAGCAGCTGGGGCCCGCCGTCCTACGAGCAGTACTTC. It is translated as CASSWGPPSYEQYF.

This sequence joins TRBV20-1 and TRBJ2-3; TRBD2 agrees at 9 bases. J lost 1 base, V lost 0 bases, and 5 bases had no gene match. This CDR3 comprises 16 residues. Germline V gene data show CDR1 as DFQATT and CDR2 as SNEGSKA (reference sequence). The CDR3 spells CSARDTIAGGTDTQYF. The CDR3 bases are TGCAGTGCTAGAGATACTATAGCGGGAGGCACAGATACGCAGTATTTT.

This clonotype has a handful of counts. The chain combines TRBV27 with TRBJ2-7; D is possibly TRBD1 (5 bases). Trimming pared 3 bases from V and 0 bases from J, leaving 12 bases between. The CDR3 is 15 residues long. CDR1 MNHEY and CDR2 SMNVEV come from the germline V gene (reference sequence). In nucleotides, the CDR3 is TGTGCCAGCAGTTTGGGCAGGGCCCTCTCCTACGAGCAGTACTTC. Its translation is CASSLGRALSYEQYF.

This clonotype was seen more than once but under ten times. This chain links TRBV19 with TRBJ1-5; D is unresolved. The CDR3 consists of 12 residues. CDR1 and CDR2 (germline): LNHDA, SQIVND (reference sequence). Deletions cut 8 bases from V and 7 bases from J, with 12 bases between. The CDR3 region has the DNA TGTGCCAGTTGGGGAGGTGGACAGCCCCAGCATTTT. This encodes CASWGGGQPQHF.

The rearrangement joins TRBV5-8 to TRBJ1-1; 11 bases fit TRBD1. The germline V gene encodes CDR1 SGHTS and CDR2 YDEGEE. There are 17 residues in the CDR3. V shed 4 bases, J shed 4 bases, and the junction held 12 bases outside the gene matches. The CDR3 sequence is CASSPDRGRTFSTEAFF. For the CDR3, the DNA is TGTGCCAGCAGCCCGGACAGGGGGCGAACTTTTAGCACTGAAGCTTTCTTT.

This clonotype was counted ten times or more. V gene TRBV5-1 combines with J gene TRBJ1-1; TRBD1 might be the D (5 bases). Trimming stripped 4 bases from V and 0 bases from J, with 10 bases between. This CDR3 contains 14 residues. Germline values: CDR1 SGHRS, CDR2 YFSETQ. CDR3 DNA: TGCGCCAGCAGCCCGGACACGTTGAACACTGAAGCTTTCTTT. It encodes CASSPDTLNTEAFF.